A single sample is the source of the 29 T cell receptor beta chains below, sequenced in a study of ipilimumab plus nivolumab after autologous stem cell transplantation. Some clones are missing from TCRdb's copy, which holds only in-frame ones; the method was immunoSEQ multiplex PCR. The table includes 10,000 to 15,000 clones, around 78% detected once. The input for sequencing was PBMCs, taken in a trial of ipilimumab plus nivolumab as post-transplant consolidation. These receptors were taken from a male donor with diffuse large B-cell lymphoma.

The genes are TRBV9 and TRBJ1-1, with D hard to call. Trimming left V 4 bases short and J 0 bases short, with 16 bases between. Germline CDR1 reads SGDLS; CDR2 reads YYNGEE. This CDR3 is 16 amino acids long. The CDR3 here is CASSPPDLFLNTEAFF. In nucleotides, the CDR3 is TGTGCCAGCAGCCCCCCGGACCTATTTTTGAACACTGAAGCTTTCTTT. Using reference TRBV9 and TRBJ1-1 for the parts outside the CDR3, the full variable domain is DSGVTQTPKHLITATGQRVTLRCSPRSGDLSVYWYQQSLDQGLQFLIQYYNGEERAKGNILERFSAQQFPDLHSELNLSSLELGDSALYFCASSPPDLFLNTEAFFGQGTRLTVV.

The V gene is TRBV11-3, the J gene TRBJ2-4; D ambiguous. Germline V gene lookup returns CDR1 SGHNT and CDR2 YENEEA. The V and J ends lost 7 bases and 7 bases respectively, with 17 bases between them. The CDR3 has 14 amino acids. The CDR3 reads CASKIPTHLNIQYF. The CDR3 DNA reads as TGTGCCAGCAAAATTCCGACCCATTTGAACATTCAGTACTTC.

The CDR3: CASSNPGQTNTGELFF. DNA for the CDR3: TGTGCCAGCAGCAACCCGGGACAGACGAACACCGGGGAGCTGTTTTTT. The genes are TRBV27 and TRBJ2-2, with 7 bases lining up with TRBD1. Germline trimming cut 6 bases from V and 0 bases from J; bases unmatched to any gene: 7. The CDR3 totals 16 residues. Germline V gene lookup returns CDR1 MNHEY and CDR2 SMNVEV (reference sequence).

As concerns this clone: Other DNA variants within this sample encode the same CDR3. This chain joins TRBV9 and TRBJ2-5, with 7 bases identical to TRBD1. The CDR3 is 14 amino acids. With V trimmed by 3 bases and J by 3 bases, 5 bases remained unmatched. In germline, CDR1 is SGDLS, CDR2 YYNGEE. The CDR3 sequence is CASSEGQYEETQYF. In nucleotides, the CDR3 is TGTGCCAGCAGCGAGGGACAGTACGAAGAGACCCAGTACTTC.

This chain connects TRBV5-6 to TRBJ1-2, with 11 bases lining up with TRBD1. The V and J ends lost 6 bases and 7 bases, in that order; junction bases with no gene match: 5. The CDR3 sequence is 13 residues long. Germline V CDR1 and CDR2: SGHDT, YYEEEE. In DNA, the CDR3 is TGTGCCAGCACGGACAGGGGGCTAAGTGGCTACACCTTC. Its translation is CASTDRGLSGYTF. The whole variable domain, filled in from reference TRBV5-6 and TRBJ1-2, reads DAGVTQSPTHLIKTRGQQVTLRCSPKSGHDTVSWYQQALGQGPQFIFQYYEEEERQRGNFPDRFSGHQFPNYSSELNVNALLLGDSALYLCASTDRGLSGYTFGSGTRLTVV.

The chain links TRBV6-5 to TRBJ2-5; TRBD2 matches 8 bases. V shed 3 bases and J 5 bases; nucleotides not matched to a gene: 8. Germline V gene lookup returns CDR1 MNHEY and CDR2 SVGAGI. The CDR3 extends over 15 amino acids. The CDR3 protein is CASSYSSGSGETQYF. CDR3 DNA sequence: TGTGCCAGCAGTTATTCTAGCGGGTCTGGGGAGACCCAGTACTTC.

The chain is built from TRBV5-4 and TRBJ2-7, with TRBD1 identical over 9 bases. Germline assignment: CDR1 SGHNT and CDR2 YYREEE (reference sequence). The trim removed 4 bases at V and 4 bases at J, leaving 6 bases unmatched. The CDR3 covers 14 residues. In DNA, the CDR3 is TGTGCCAGCAGCATCGGGACAGGGCTTTACGAGCAGTACTTC. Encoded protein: CASSIGTGLYEQYF.

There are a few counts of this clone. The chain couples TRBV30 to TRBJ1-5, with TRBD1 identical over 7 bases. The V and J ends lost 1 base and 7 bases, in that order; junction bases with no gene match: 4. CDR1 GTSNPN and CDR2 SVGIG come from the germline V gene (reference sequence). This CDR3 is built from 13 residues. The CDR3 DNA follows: TGTGCCTGGAGTGGCACAGGGGAGCAGCCCCAGCATTTT. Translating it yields CAWSGTGEQPQHF.

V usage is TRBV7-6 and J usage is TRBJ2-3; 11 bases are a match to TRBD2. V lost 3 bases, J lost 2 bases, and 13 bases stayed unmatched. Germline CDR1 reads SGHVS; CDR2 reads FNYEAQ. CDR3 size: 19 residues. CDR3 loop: CASSFTPPSGRPTTDTQYF. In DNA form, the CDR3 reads TGTGCCAGCAGCTTTACGCCGCCTAGCGGGAGGCCTACCACAGATACGCAGTATTTT.

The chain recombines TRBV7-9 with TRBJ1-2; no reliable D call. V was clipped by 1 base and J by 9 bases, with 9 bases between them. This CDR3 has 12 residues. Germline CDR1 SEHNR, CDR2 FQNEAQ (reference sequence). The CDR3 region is CASSLVQARYTF. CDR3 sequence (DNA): TGTGCCAGCAGCTTAGTGCAGGCCCGCTACACCTTC. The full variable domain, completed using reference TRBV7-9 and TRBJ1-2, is DTGVSQNPRHKITKRGQNVTFRCDPISEHNRLYWYRQTLGQGPEFLTYFQNEAQLEKSRLLSDRFSAERPKGSFSTLEIQRTEQGDSAMYLCASSLVQARYTFGSGTRLTVV.

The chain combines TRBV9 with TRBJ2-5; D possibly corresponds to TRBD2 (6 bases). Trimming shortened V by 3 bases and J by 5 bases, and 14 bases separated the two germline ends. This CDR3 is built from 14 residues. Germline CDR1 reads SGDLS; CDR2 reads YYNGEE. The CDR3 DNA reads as TGTGCCAGCAGCGCCGGAGGGGCCGGGGAGACCCAGTACTTC. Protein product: CASSAGGAGETQYF.

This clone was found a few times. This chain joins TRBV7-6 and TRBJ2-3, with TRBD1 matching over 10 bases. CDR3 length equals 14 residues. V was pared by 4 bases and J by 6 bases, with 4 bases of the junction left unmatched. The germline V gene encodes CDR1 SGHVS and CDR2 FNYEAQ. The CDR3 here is CASSSGTGADTQYF. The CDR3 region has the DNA TGTGCCAGCAGCTCCGGGACAGGGGCTGATACGCAGTATTTT.

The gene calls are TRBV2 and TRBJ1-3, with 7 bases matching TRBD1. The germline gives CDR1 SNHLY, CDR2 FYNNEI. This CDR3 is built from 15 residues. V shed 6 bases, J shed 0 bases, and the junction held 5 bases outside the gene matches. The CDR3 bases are TGTGCCAGCAGGGGCGGACAGGCCTCTGGAAACACCATATATTTT. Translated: CASRGGQASGNTIYF.

CDR3 DNA sequence: TGTGCCAGCAGTGATGATTCGGGGGAGGGATGGGAGACCCAGTACTTC. It yields the protein CASSDDSGEGWETQYF. This chain uses TRBV2 with TRBJ2-5, with 7 bases that match TRBD2. This CDR3 region has 16 residues. V trimming: 3 bases; J trimming: 5 bases; junction bases outside the gene matches: 12. In germline, CDR1 is SNHLY, CDR2 FYNNEI.

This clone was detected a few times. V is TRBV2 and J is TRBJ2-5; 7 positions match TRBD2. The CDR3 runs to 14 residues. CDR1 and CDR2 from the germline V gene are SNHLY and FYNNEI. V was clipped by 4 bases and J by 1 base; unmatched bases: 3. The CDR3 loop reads CASSAAGSQETQYF. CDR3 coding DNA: TGTGCCAGCAGTGCAGCGGGGTCCCAAGAGACCCAGTACTTC.

The CDR3 here is CASSLPRGEKLFF. The DNA of the CDR3 is TGTGCCAGCAGCCTACCGCGTGGGGAAAAACTGTTTTTT. The chain carries TRBV7-9 and TRBJ1-4; no definite D call. The V gene's germline CDR1 is SEHNR and CDR2 FQNEAQ (reference sequence). The CDR3 consists of 13 residues. V gave up 5 bases and J gave up 8 bases, with 12 bases separating them.

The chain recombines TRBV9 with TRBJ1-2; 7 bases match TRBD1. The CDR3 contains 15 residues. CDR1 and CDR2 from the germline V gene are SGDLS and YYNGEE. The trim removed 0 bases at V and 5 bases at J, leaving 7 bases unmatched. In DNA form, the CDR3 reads TGTGCCAGCAGCGTAGCTGTGACAGGGCCGTATGGCTACACCTTC. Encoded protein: CASSVAVTGPYGYTF.

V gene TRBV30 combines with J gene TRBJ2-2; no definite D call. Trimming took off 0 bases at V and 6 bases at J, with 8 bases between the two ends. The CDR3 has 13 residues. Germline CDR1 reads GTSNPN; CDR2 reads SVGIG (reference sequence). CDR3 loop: CAWSVIWAGELFF. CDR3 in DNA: TGTGCCTGGAGTGTTATATGGGCCGGGGAGCTGTTTTTT.

The CDR3 loop is CASSRTGGQVTDTQYF. In DNA, the CDR3 is TGTGCCAGCAGTAGGACAGGAGGGCAGGTCACAGATACGCAGTATTTT. The rearrangement links TRBV28 to TRBJ2-3; TRBD1 might be the D (7 bases). The CDR3 is made up of 16 amino acids. V shed 5 bases and J shed 2 bases, with 17 bases lying between them. Germline V CDR1 and CDR2: MDHEN, SYDVKM.

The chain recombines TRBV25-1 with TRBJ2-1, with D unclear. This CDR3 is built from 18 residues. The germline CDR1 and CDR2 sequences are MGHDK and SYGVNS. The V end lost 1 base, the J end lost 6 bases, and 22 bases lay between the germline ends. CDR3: CASSESLPGLPARNEQFF. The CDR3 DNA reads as TGTGCCAGCAGTGAATCTTTACCCGGCCTCCCAGCCCGCAATGAGCAGTTCTTC. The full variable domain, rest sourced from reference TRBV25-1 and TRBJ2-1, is EADIYQTPRYLVIGTGKKITLECSQTMGHDKMYWYQQDPGMELHLIHYSYGVNSTEKGDLSSESTVSRIRTEHFPLTLESARPSHTSQYLCASSESLPGLPARNEQFFGPGTRLTVL.

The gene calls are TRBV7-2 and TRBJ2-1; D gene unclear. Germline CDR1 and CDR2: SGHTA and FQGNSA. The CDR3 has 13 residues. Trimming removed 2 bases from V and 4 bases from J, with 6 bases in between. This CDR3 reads CASSLRIYNEQFF. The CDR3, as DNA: TGTGCCAGCAGCTTAAGGATATACAATGAGCAGTTCTTC. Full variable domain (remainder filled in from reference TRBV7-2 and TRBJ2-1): GAGVSQSPSNKVTEKGKDVELRCDPISGHTALYWYRQSLGQGLEFLIYFQGNSAPDKSGLPSDRFSAERTGGSVSTLTIQRTQQEDSAVYLCASSLRIYNEQFFGPGTRLTVL.

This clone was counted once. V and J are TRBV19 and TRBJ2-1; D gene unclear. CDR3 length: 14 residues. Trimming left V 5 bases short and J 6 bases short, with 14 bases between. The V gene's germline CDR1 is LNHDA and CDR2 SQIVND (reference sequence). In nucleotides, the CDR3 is TGTGCCAGTAGTGAGCCGTGGACCAGCAATGAGCAGTTCTTC. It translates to CASSEPWTSNEQFF.

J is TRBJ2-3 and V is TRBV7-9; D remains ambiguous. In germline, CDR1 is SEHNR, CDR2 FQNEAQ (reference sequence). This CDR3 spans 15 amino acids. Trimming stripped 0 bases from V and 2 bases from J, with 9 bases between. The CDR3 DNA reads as TGTGCCAGCAGCTTAGCCAGTCTTCCCACAGATACGCAGTATTTT. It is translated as CASSLASLPTDTQYF.

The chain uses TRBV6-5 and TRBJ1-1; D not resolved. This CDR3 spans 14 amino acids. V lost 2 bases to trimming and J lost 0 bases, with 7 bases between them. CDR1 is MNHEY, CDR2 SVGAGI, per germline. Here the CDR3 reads CASSYGGMNTEAFF. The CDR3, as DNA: TGTGCCAGCAGTTACGGAGGAATGAACACTGAAGCTTTCTTT.

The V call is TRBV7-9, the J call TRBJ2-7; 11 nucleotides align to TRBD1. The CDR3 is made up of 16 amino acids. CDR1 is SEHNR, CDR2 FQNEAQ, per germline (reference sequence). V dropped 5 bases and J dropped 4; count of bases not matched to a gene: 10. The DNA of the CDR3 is TGTGCCAGCAGCCCGCCGGGACAGGGGGGGGTGTACGAGCAGTACTTC. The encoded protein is CASSPPGQGGVYEQYF. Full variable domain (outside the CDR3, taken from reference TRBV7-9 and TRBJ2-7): DTGVSQNPRHKITKRGQNVTFRCDPISEHNRLYWYRQTLGQGPEFLTYFQNEAQLEKSRLLSDRFSAERPKGSFSTLEIQRTEQGDSAMYLCASSPPGQGGVYEQYFGPGTRLTVT.

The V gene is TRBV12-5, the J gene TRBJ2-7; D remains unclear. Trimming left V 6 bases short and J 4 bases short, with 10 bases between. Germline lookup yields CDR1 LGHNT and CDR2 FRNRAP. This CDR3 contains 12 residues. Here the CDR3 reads CASGPDGYEQYF. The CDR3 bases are TGTGCTAGTGGGCCGGACGGATACGAGCAGTACTTC.

The CDR3 protein is CASSLIFLGYETQYF. In nucleotides, the CDR3 is TGCGCCAGCAGCTTGATCTTCCTGGGCTATGAGACCCAGTACTTC. This chain links TRBV5-1 with TRBJ2-5, with D unclear. The CDR3 loop spans 15 amino acids. V was cut by 1 base and J by 5 bases, with 15 bases left in between. Germline lookup yields CDR1 SGHRS and CDR2 YFSETQ.

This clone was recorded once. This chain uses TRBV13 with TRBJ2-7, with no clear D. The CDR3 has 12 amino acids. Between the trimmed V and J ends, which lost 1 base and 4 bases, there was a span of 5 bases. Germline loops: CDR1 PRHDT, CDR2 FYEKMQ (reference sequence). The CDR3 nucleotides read TGTGCCAGCAGCTTAGAAGCGTACGAGCAGTACTTC. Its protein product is CASSLEAYEQYF.

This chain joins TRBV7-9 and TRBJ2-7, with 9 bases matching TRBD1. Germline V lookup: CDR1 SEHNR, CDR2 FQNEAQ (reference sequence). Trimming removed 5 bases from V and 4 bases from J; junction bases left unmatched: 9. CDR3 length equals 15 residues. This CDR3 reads CASSRRTGEEYEQYF. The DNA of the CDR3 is TGTGCCAGCAGCCGTCGGACAGGGGAAGAGTACGAGCAGTACTTC.